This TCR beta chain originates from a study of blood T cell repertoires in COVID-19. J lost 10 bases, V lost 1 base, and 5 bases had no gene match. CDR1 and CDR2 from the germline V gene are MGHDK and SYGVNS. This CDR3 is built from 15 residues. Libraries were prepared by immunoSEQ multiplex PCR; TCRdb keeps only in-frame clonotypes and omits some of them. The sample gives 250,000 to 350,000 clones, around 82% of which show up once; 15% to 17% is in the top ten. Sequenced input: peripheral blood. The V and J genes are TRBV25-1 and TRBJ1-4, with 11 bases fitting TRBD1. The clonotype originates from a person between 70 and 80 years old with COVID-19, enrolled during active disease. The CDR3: CASSEWTGGEVKLFF. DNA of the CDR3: TGTGCCAGCAGTGAATGGACAGGGGGCGAGGTAAAACTGTTTTTT.